This T cell receptor beta chain is from a study of identical twins. General study results and limits: Sharing of beta out-of-frame sequences by twins showed a weaker excess. Fewer insertions characterized abundant cord blood beta clonotypes, whereas memory repertoires showed none. Out-of-frame sharing of TCR alpha in monozygotic twins was underestimated by models. Zero-insertion analyses might be partly confounded by invariant T cells like MAIT and iNKT.

This clonotype showed up many times. Antigen: not known. The CDR3 is 14 amino acids. V was trimmed by 6 bases and J by 4 bases, leaving 12 bases between them. Germline V lookup: CDR1 MNHNS, CDR2 SASEGT. Each CDR3 protein gets one entry after TCRdb re-called the 5' RACE reads with MiXCR. The sample consists of around 570,000 distinct CDR3 sequences, more than 9% of them appearing once. These data were likewise used in another study, on yellow fever vaccine responses in identical twins.

The chain couples TRBV6-1 to TRBJ1-4, with D tentatively TRBD1 (5 bases). Sequenced: PBMCs. The clonotype was recovered from a woman between 18 and 30 years old in good health. CDR3 sequence reads: CASSRAASNEKLFF. DNA for the CDR3: TGTGCCAGCAGCAGGGCCGCAAGTAATGAAAAACTGTTTTTT.